The 19 T cell receptor beta chains presented below share a single source sample, sequenced in a study of CD8+ T cells in alopecia areata. The authors extracted RNA and reverse transcribed it into cDNA as the sequencing template. Measured with immunoSEQ multiplex PCR; TCRdb has only the in-frame clones, and not every one. The sample carries more than 95,000 clones, roughly two fifths recorded once. The sample taken for sequencing was CD4+ T cells sorted from blood. All receptors come from a human donor with alopecia areata.

The V gene is TRBV2, the J gene TRBJ2-1, with D uncertain. V dropped 1 base and J dropped 7 bases, with 14 bases sitting between them. Germline CDR1 reads SNHLY; CDR2 reads FYNNEI. The CDR3 covers 15 residues. The CDR3 here is CASSEVRSPGNEQFF. As DNA, the CDR3 is TGTGCCAGCAGTGAAGTTCGTAGCCCTGGGAATGAGCAGTTCTTC.

The chain is built from TRBV30 and TRBJ1-1; D might be TRBD1 (5 bases). V lost 0 bases to trimming and J lost 2 bases, with 7 bases between them. The germline gives CDR1 GTSNPN, CDR2 SVGIG (reference sequence). There are 13 residues in the CDR3. The CDR3 loop is CAWSVRGNTEAFF. DNA for the CDR3: TGTGCCTGGAGTGTTAGGGGTAACACTGAAGCTTTCTTT. Together with reference TRBV30 and TRBJ1-1, the CDR3 gives the full variable domain: SQTIHQWPATLVQPVGSPLSLECTVEGTSNPNLYWYRQAAGRGLQLLFYSVGIGQISSEVPQNLSASRPQDRQFILSSKKLLLSDSGFYLCAWSVRGNTEAFFGQGTRLTVV.

Only a few counts were recorded for this clone. The chain links TRBV7-9 to TRBJ2-1, with 10 bases matching TRBD1. In germline, CDR1 is SEHNR, CDR2 FQNEAQ (reference sequence). This CDR3 is 15 amino acids long. Unmatched junction bases numbered 4, after V lost 5 bases and J lost 3 bases. The CDR3 DNA is TGTGCCAGCAGCACAGGACAGGGGGACTACAATGAGCAGTTCTTC. It codes for CASSTGQGDYNEQFF.

The gene calls are TRBV30 and TRBJ2-7; D is perhaps TRBD1 or TRBD2 (5 bases each). CDR1 GTSNPN and CDR2 SVGIG come from the germline V gene (reference sequence). Trimming left V 3 bases short and J 3 bases short, with 9 bases between. The CDR3 runs 12 residues. The chain's CDR3 is CAWRRDGYEQYF. In nucleotides, the CDR3 is TGTGCCTGGAGAAGGGACGGCTACGAGCAGTACTTC.

J is TRBJ1-5 and V is TRBV28, with D perhaps matching TRBD1 (6 bases). Germline assignment: CDR1 MDHEN and CDR2 SYDVKM. The V gene lost 6 bases and the J gene lost 2 bases, with 17 bases spanning the gap. The CDR3 sequence is 16 residues long. CDR3 in amino acids: CASRHKQGLGNQPQHF. CDR3 nucleotides: TGTGCCAGCAGACACAAACAGGGCTTAGGCAATCAGCCCCAGCATTTT.

The rearrangement uses TRBV29-1 and TRBJ2-2, with D possibly TRBD1 on 6 matching bases. CDR1 is SQVTM, CDR2 ANQGSEA, per germline. Between the trimmed V and J ends, which lost 7 bases and 1 base, there was a span of 7 bases. The CDR3 sequence is 12 residues long. DNA for the CDR3: TGCAGCGGGGGACAGAACACCGGGGAGCTGTTTTTT. Its protein product is CSGGQNTGELFF.

This clone was detected only a few times. The chain is built from TRBV21-1 and TRBJ2-5; the table's TRBD1 call for D was not verified on the DNA. TRBV21-1 is reported as a pseudogene. This CDR3 region has 12 residues. The CDR3 loop reads CASGQIQETQYF. CDR3 DNA: TGTGCCAGTGGACAGATTCAAGAGACCCAGTACTTC.

This clone showed up just a few times. The chain recombines TRBV7-9 with TRBJ2-7; no clear D. This CDR3 is 14 amino acids long. Trimming pared 2 bases from V and 2 bases from J, leaving 10 bases between. Germline V lookup: CDR1 SEHNR, CDR2 FQNEAQ (reference sequence). The CDR3 sequence is CASSLTRQTYEQYF. In DNA form, the CDR3 reads TGTGCCAGCAGCTTAACGCGACAAACCTACGAGCAGTACTTC.

V and J are TRBV5-4 and TRBJ2-3; D remains unclear. Germline assignment: CDR1 SGHNT and CDR2 YYREEE (reference sequence). This CDR3 comprises 14 residues. V lost 0 bases and J lost 3, with 8 bases in between. CDR3 nucleotides: TGTGCCAGCAGCTTGGACAGATTAACAGATACGCAGTATTTT. Protein sequence: CASSLDRLTDTQYF.

This clone was counted only a few times. The chain's CDR3 is CASSSGTNTGELFF. The CDR3 nucleotides are TGCGCCAGCAGCTCAGGAACGAACACCGGGGAGCTGTTTTTT. V gene TRBV5-1 combines with J gene TRBJ2-2; D ambiguous. The CDR3 is 14 residues long. The germline V gene encodes CDR1 SGHRS and CDR2 YFSETQ. The ends were cut back, 3 bases at V and 0 bases at J, with 6 bases in the middle.

This clone was seen a handful of times. The rearrangement links TRBV2 to TRBJ2-1, with TRBD2 as a possible D gene (5 bases). The CDR3 is made up of 14 amino acids. V gave up 3 bases and J gave up 6 bases, with 12 bases separating them. Germline V gene data show CDR1 as SNHLY and CDR2 as FYNNEI. The CDR3 nucleotides are TGTGCCAGCAGTGAGAGGCTAGCTCCCAATGAGCAGTTCTTC. This encodes CASSERLAPNEQFF.

V usage is TRBV6-1 and J usage is TRBJ2-4; no reliable D call. Germline loops: CDR1 MNHNS, CDR2 SASEGT. The CDR3 has 11 amino acids. Deletions cut 4 bases from V and 9 bases from J, with 7 bases between. This CDR3 is CASSVLGIQYF. CDR3 in DNA: TGTGCCAGCAGTGTGTTGGGCATTCAGTACTTC.

The chain recombines TRBV2 with TRBJ2-1; 7 bases fit TRBD2. Germline CDR1 is SNHLY and CDR2 is FYNNEI. The trim removed 1 base at V and 7 bases at J, leaving 4 bases unmatched. CDR3 length: 14 amino acids. In DNA, the CDR3 is TGTGCCAGCAGTGAAGGGACTAGGAGGAATGAGCAGTTCTTC. It encodes CASSEGTRRNEQFF.

This clone has only a few counts. The chain combines TRBV19 with TRBJ1-1; the D gene is possibly TRBD1 (5 bases). This CDR3 spans 16 amino acids. The V gene's germline CDR1 is LNHDA and CDR2 SQIVND (reference sequence). V lost 5 bases, J lost 0 bases, and 16 bases lay in between. CDR3 amino acids: CASSPGRQAMNTEAFF. The CDR3 DNA reads as TGTGCCAGTAGTCCGGGGCGGCAGGCGATGAACACTGAAGCTTTCTTT. Full variable domain (outside the CDR3, taken from reference TRBV19 and TRBJ1-1): DGGITQSPKYLFRKEGQNVTLSCEQNLNHDAMYWYRQDPGQGLRLIYYSQIVNDFQKGDIAEGYSVSREKKESFPLTVTSAQKNPTAFYLCASSPGRQAMNTEAFFGQGTRLTVV.

This clone has more than one count but fewer than ten. The rearrangement uses TRBV20-1 and TRBJ2-7; a possible D gene is TRBD1 (6 bases). This CDR3 is built from 11 residues. Germline lookup yields CDR1 DFQATT and CDR2 SNEGSKA (reference sequence). The V end was cut by 6 bases, the J end by 3 bases, with 9 bases between. DNA of the CDR3: TGCAGTGCCCAGGGGATCTACGAGCAGTACTTC. Amino acids: CSAQGIYEQYF.

About this clone itself: Other DNA variants within this sample encode the same CDR3. This chain uses TRBV30 with TRBJ2-5; tentatively, D is TRBD1 (5 bases). Germline values: CDR1 GTSNPN, CDR2 SVGIG (reference sequence). Trimming stripped 1 base from V and 4 bases from J, with 7 bases between. This CDR3 has 12 amino acids. DNA for the CDR3: TGTGCCTGGAGTGGGGGCCGAGAGACCCAGTACTTC. It encodes CAWSGGRETQYF.

This chain joins TRBV11-2 and TRBJ1-1, with 7 bases that match TRBD1. CDR1 and CDR2 (germline): SGHAT, FQNNGV. The CDR3 consists of 14 residues. V gave up 4 bases and J gave up 4 bases; unmatched junction bases: 6. CDR3 nucleotides: TGTGCCAGCAGCTACAGGCGGGACAGCACTGAAGCTTTCTTT. Encoded protein: CASSYRRDSTEAFF.

V usage is TRBV7-9 and J usage is TRBJ2-1; 10 bases line up with TRBD2. V trimming: 1 base; J trimming: 7 bases; junction bases outside the gene matches: 4. CDR3 length: 15 amino acids. Germline CDR1 reads SEHNR; CDR2 reads FQNEAQ (reference sequence). CDR3 DNA: TGTGCCAGCAGCTTAGGTGTTAGCGGGGGGAATGAGCAGTTCTTC. Translated: CASSLGVSGGNEQFF.

This clone was picked up a small number of times. This chain uses TRBV7-9 with TRBJ2-1; 7 bases align to TRBD2. Germline values: CDR1 SEHNR, CDR2 FQNEAQ (reference sequence). Unmatched junction bases numbered 5, after V lost 3 bases and J lost 3 bases. The length of the CDR3 is 15 residues. Here the CDR3 DNA reads TGTGCCAGCAGCTTGGTCCTAGCGGACTACAATGAGCAGTTCTTC. Residues: CASSLVLADYNEQFF.